Described below is a single T cell receptor (beta chain) sequence and its context. This sample was taken from a study of shared clonotypes between healthy human individuals. The germline CDR1 and CDR2 sequences are SGHKS and YYEKEE (reference sequence). V was clipped by 5 bases and J by 6 bases, with 12 bases between them. The CDR3 spans 14 residues. The study ran the assay at deep level. Produced via immunoSEQ multiplex PCR; TCRdb's table is partial and in-frame only. This sample carries around 2.1 million clones, almost 96% of them seen once, and the ten largest clones take roughly 0.13%. The specimen was naive CD4+ T cells sorted from blood. The sample's subset: CD45RA+ positively selected. This receptor was taken from a man between 18 and 29 years old in good health. The chain is built from TRBV5-5 and TRBJ1-6; possible D gene TRBD1, 6 bases. CDR3 protein: CASSFGTPNSPLHF. The CDR3 DNA reads TGTGCCAGCAGTTTCGGGACACCTAATTCACCCCTCCACTTT.